Shown below are 24 T cell receptor beta chains from a single sample sequenced in a study of neurological immune-mediated disorders. TCRdb re-analysed the 5' RACE reads in MiXCR, keeping a single row per CDR3 protein. The table includes roughly 60,000 distinct CDR3 sequences, approximately 10% detected once. The sample comprised PBMCs. The receptors shown here come from a man in his 60s in good health.

This clonotype was counted many times. The rearrangement uses TRBV29-1 and TRBJ2-5; D might be TRBD1 or TRBD2, each matching 5 bases. This CDR3 comprises 13 residues. Trimming took off 7 bases at V and 1 base at J, with 13 bases between the two ends. Germline V gene lookup returns CDR1 SQVTM and CDR2 ANQGSEA. CDR3: CSALRDLQETQYF. The CDR3 DNA sequence: TGCAGCGCCCTTAGGGACCTCCAAGAGACCCAGTACTTC.

In the case of this clonotype: This may be a read error: a much more frequent sequence differs by one nucleotide. V is TRBV7-8 and J is TRBJ1-1; the D is unclear. The CDR3 length is 14 residues. Germline V gene lookup returns CDR1 SGHVS and CDR2 FQNEAQ. CDR3 amino acids: CASTPVGQNTEGFF. CDR3 nucleotides: TGTGCCAGCACCCCGGTGGGTCAGAACACTGAAGGTTTCTTT.

Concerning this clonotype itself: The conserved phenylalanine or tryptophan is not found at the CDR3 terminus, so this likely reflects a read error. The rearrangement links TRBV7-2 to TRBJ2-1; D may correspond to TRBD1 or TRBD2 (5 bases each). Germline V lookup: CDR1 SGHTA, CDR2 FQGNSA. CDR3 size: 14 residues. The CDR3 bases are TGTGCCAGCAGATTAGTACCCCCGTGGGACCAGCAGTTCATC. Protein sequence: CASRLVPPWDQQFI.

This clonotype was observed at least ten times. V and J are TRBV7-2 and TRBJ2-7; 16 bases are a match to TRBD2. The CDR3 loop spans 16 amino acids. Germline loops: CDR1 SGHTA, CDR2 FQGNSA. V shed 7 bases and J 4 bases; nucleotides not matched to a gene: 7. The CDR3 nucleotides are TGTGCCAGCACCCCCGGGGGACTAGCGGGGGGGTACGAGCAGTACTTC. It is translated as CASTPGGLAGGYEQYF. The variable domain in full, completed from reference TRBV7-2 and TRBJ2-7, reads GAGVSQSPSNKVTEKGKDVELRCDPISGHTALYWYRQSLGQGLEFLIYFQGNSAPDKSGLPSDRFSAERTGGSVSTLTIQRTQQEDSAVYLCASTPGGLAGGYEQYFGPGTRLTVT.

This clonotype came up many times. The rearrangement uses TRBV20-1 and TRBJ1-5, with D possibly being TRBD1 (5 bases). Deletions cut 5 bases from V and 5 bases from J, with 13 bases between. This CDR3 has 13 amino acids. Germline loops: CDR1 DFQATT, CDR2 SNEGSKA (reference sequence). In nucleotides, the CDR3 is TGCAGTGCTTGGGGGGGGGGAGATCAGCCCCAGCATTTT. This encodes CSAWGGGDQPQHF.

On this clonotype itself: Without the conserved terminal phenylalanine or tryptophan, this CDR3 likely stems from a read error. V and J are TRBV10-2 and TRBJ2-7, with 8 bases that match TRBD1. Trimming removed 6 bases from V and 6 bases from J; junction bases left unmatched: 13. This CDR3 region has 15 residues. Per germline, CDR1 WSHSY and CDR2 SAAADI. The CDR3 DNA reads TGCGCCAGCAGCGGCGGACAGGGAAGAAGCGTCGAGCAGTACTAC. It translates to CASSGGQGRSVEQYY.

This clonotype showed up many times. The V and J genes are TRBV29-1 and TRBJ1-2, with 8 bases aligning to TRBD1. The J segment lost 6 bases and the V segment lost 5 bases, leaving 5 bases of the junction unmatched. The CDR3 extends over 12 amino acids. Germline lookup yields CDR1 SQVTM and CDR2 ANQGSEA. CDR3: CSVTQGADGYTF. CDR3 sequence (DNA): TGCAGCGTTACTCAGGGGGCAGATGGCTACACCTTC. Drawing the rest from reference TRBV29-1 and TRBJ1-2, the complete variable domain is SAVISQKPSRDICQRGTSLTIQCQVDSQVTMMFWYRQQPGQSLTLIATANQGSEATYESGFVIDKFPISRPNLTFSTLTVSNMSPEDSSIYLCSVTQGADGYTFGSGTRLTVV.

This clonotype was counted ten times or more. This chain joins TRBV15 and TRBJ2-7; the D gene could be TRBD1 or TRBD2 (6 bases each). CDR3 size: 13 residues. Germline V gene lookup returns CDR1 LNHNV and CDR2 YYDKDF (reference sequence). V was pared by 6 bases and J by 0 bases, with 9 bases between. In DNA form, the CDR3 reads TGTGCCACCAGGCGGGACAACTCCTACGAGCAGTACTTC. Its protein is CATRRDNSYEQYF.

There are many counts of this clonotype. V usage is TRBV6-5 and J usage is TRBJ1-2; 9 bases are a match to TRBD1. J lost 4 bases, V lost 5 bases, and 14 bases had no gene match. This CDR3 has 17 residues. From germline, CDR1 is MNHEY and CDR2 SVGAGI. The CDR3 here is CASSRPTRTGVIYGYTF. CDR3 coding DNA: TGTGCCAGCAGTCGACCGACCCGGACAGGGGTTATCTATGGCTACACCTTC.

This clonotype has a count of ten or more. The V and J genes are TRBV6-1 and TRBJ2-1; 9 bases match TRBD2. There are 14 residues in the CDR3. Germline CDR1 is MNHNS and CDR2 is SASEGT. Trimming at V came to 6 bases and at J to 3 bases, leaving 3 bases not matched to a gene. The CDR3 nucleotides are TGTGCCAGCAGCCTACTAGCGGGCTACAATGAGCAGTTCTTC. Amino acids: CASSLLAGYNEQFF.

This clonotype occurred many times. The chain couples TRBV20-1 to TRBJ2-1, with 12 bases fitting TRBD2. V lost 3 bases and J lost 6; bases outside the gene matches: 3. Germline V lookup: CDR1 DFQATT, CDR2 SNEGSKA (reference sequence). The CDR3 sequence is 14 residues long. The CDR3 reads CSASPSGGANEQFF. CDR3 bases: TGCAGTGCTAGCCCTAGCGGGGGGGCCAATGAGCAGTTCTTC.

In this sample, this clonotype turned up a few times. The chain couples TRBV12-3 or TRBV12-4 to TRBJ2-7; D not resolved. The ends were cut back, 1 base at V and 0 bases at J, with 7 bases in the middle. This CDR3 is 14 amino acids long. CDR3 residues: CASSLGPTSYEQYF. In DNA, the CDR3 is TGTGCCAGCAGTTTAGGTCCTACCTCCTACGAGCAGTACTTC.

This clonotype was recorded at least ten times. This chain links TRBV14 with TRBJ2-2; a weak D match, TRBD2 (6 bases). With 0 bases removed from V and 8 bases from J, the gap between germline ends came to 13 bases. From germline, CDR1 is SGHDN and CDR2 FVKESK. The CDR3 is 15 amino acids. The CDR3 nucleotides read TGTGCCAGCAGCCAAGAGAGGCGGCGGGGAGGGGAGCTGTTTTTT. Residues: CASSQERRRGGELFF. The full variable domain, completed using reference TRBV14 and TRBJ2-2, is EAGVTQFPSHSVIEKGQTVTLRCDPISGHDNLYWYRRVMGKEIKFLLHFVKESKQDESGMPNNRFLAERTGGTYSTLKVQPAELEDSGVYFCASSQERRRGGELFFGEGSRLTVL.

V gene TRBV12-3 or TRBV12-4 combines with J gene TRBJ2-3, with 8 bases that match TRBD2. Trimming cost V 3 bases and J 11 bases; bases outside gene matches: 13. This CDR3 contains 15 residues. The CDR3: CASSFYGGVAGEQYF. CDR3 sequence (DNA): TGTGCCAGCAGTTTTTACGGGGGGGTTGCCGGGGAGCAGTATTTT.

In its sample, this clonotype was seen many times. The chain joins TRBV15 to TRBJ1-6; D is unclear. Trimming took off 0 bases at V and 7 bases at J, with 10 bases between the two ends. Germline CDR1 is LNHNV and CDR2 is YYDKDF (reference sequence). The CDR3 extends over 15 amino acids. The CDR3 coding sequence is TGTGCCACCAGCAGAGATTACGTACAGAATTCACCCCTCCACTTT. Protein: CATSRDYVQNSPLHF.

This clonotype was seen repeatedly, ten times or more. The chain carries TRBV5-1 and TRBJ2-7; perhaps D is TRBD1 or TRBD2 (5 bases each). Trimming took off 7 bases at V and 8 bases at J, with 13 bases between the two ends. CDR1 and CDR2 from the germline V gene are SGHRS and YFSETQ. The CDR3 length is 11 residues. The CDR3, as DNA: TGCGCCAGCTGGGACGGCCTTAAGCAGTACTTC. Translation gives CASWDGLKQYF.

This clonotype was recorded a few times. The chain is built from TRBV7-6 and TRBJ2-7; D unresolved. Trimming pared 3 bases from V and 4 bases from J, leaving 7 bases between. Germline CDR1 is SGHVS and CDR2 is FNYEAQ. The CDR3 extends over 12 amino acids. CDR3 region: CASSFYNYEQYF. CDR3 DNA sequence: TGTGCCAGCAGCTTCTACAATTACGAGCAGTACTTC. The whole variable domain, filled in from reference TRBV7-6 and TRBJ2-7, reads GAGVSQSPRYKVTKRGQDVALRCDPISGHVSLYWYRQALGQGPEFLTYFNYEAQQDKSGLPNDRFSAERPEGSISTLTIQRTEQRDSAMYRCASSFYNYEQYFGPGTRLTVT.

In this sample, this clonotype turned up many times. The chain joins TRBV7-2 to TRBJ2-2, with D maybe TRBD1 (5 bases). The CDR3 covers 14 residues. The germline CDR1 and CDR2 sequences are SGHTA and FQGNSA. With 6 bases removed from V and 6 bases from J, the gap between germline ends came to 14 bases. CDR3 region: CASRGQGEAGELFF. CDR3 DNA: TGTGCCAGCAGGGGGCAGGGTGAGGCCGGGGAGCTGTTTTTT.

In this sample, this clonotype turned up many times. V usage is TRBV20-1 and J usage is TRBJ2-1; D gene uncertain. The V gene lost 6 bases and the J gene lost 1 base, with 10 bases spanning the gap. The CDR3 is made up of 13 amino acids. Germline V gene sequence: CDR1 DFQATT, CDR2 SNEGSKA (reference sequence). The CDR3 loop reads CSALGGSYNEQFF. For the CDR3, the DNA is TGCAGTGCCTTGGGTGGGTCCTACAATGAGCAGTTCTTC.

This clonotype was recorded at least ten times. One end of the junction varies from germline; a read error may be responsible. V usage is TRBV20-1 and J usage is TRBJ2-4; D assignment may be TRBD1 or TRBD2 (5 bases each). The CDR3 has 10 amino acids. Germline loops: CDR1 DFQATT, CDR2 SNEGSKA (reference sequence). For the CDR3, the DNA is TGCAGTGCTAGTGGGGACCGGCCTAACTTC. As protein: CSASGDRPNF.

By share, this clonotype ranks as medium-sized. The chain is built from TRBV27 and TRBJ2-3; no firm D call. CDR3 length: 16 residues. The V end lost 0 bases, the J end lost 3 bases, and 13 bases lay between the germline ends. CDR1 is MNHEY, CDR2 SMNVEV, per germline (reference sequence). This chain's CDR3 is CASSLSGSRETDTQYF. The DNA of the CDR3 is TGTGCCAGCAGTTTATCGGGGTCGCGTGAAACAGATACGCAGTATTTT.

This clonotype came up many times. This rearrangement joins TRBV20-1 to TRBJ1-2; D perhaps matches TRBD1 (6 bases). This CDR3 region has 13 residues. V gave up 6 bases and J gave up 0 bases, with 11 bases separating them. CDR1 is DFQATT, CDR2 SNEGSKA, per germline (reference sequence). The CDR3 is CSARDTANYGYTF. The CDR3 nucleotides read TGCAGTGCAAGGGACACCGCTAACTATGGCTACACCTTC.

This clonotype was detected ten times or more. Its ends do not fully match the called genes, so a read error is possible. CDR3 amino acids: CSARDRGTAKYGYTF. Here the CDR3 DNA reads TGCAGTGCTAGAGATCGGGGAACAGCTAAGTATGGCTACACCTTC. V is TRBV20-1 and J is TRBJ1-2; D ambiguous. Germline CDR1 DFQATT, CDR2 SNEGSKA (reference sequence). CDR3 size: 15 residues.

About this clonotype itself: A read error is possible here, since a much larger clone lies one base away. No DNA is shown, since the ends of the CDR3 on it are uncertain; the CDR3 is the one TCRdb lists. The chain has TRBV5-1 and TRBJ2-7; the table gives TRBD1 as D, unverified against the DNA. Germline V gene data show CDR1 as SGHRS and CDR2 as YFSETQ. The CDR3 is 14 residues long, counting both termini. This CDR3 is CASSFGSGIYERYF.